What follows describes a single T cell receptor beta chain. V was trimmed by 6 bases and J by 1 base, leaving 15 bases between them. Germline CDR1 MNHEY, CDR2 SVGAGI. The CDR3 has 15 residues. This entry is derived from a study of T cell changes during pregnancy in multiple sclerosis. The data were produced by immunoSEQ multiplex PCR, yet TCRdb's version contains in-frame clones alone and is incomplete. The sample yields some 64,000 clones, about 90% seen once. The starting material was peripheral blood, obtained in the first trimester of pregnancy. The chain recombines TRBV6-5 with TRBJ1-1, with a possible D match to TRBD1 (6 bases). This clonotype was sampled from a female donor with multiple sclerosis, enrolled in a pregnancy study. This CDR3 reads CASRRDGQKNTEAFF. In nucleotides, the CDR3 is TGTGCCAGCAGACGCGACGGACAGAAGAACACTGAAGCTTTCTTT.